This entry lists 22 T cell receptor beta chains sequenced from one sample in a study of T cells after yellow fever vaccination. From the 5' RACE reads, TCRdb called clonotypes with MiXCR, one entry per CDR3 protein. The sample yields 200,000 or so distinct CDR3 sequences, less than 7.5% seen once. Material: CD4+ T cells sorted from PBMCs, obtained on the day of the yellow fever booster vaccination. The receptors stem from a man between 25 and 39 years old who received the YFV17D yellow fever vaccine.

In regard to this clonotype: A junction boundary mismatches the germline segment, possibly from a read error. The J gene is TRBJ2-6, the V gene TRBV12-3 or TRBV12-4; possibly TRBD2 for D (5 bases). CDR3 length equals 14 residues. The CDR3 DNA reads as TGTACCAGCAGTTTAGAAGTGGGAGTGGGCTTCCTGACTTTC. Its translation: CTSSLEVGVGFLTF.

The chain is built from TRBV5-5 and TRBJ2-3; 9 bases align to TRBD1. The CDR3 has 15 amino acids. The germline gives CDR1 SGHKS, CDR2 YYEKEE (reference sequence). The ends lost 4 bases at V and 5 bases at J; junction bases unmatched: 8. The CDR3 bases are TGTGCCAGCAGCCATGGACAGGGGCAAGTAGATACGCAGTATTTT. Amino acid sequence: CASSHGQGQVDTQYF.

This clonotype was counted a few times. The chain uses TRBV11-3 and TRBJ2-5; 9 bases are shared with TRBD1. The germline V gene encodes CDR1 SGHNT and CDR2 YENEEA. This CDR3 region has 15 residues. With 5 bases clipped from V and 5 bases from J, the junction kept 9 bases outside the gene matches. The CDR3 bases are TGTGCCAGCAGCCCACAGGGGGCAGCTGCGGAGACCCAGTACTTC. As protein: CASSPQGAAAETQYF. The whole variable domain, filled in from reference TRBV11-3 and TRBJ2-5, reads EAGVVQSPRYKIIEKKQPVAFWCNPISGHNTLYWYLQNLGQGPELLIRYENEEAVDDSQLPKDRFSAERLKGVDSTLKIQPAELGDSAVYLCASSPQGAAAETQYFGPGTRLLVL.

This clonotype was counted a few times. The CDR3 region is CASSFVRDGTQYF. In DNA form, the CDR3 reads TGTGCCAGCAGTTTCGTCAGGGACGGGACCCAGTACTTC. This chain joins TRBV12-3 or TRBV12-4 and TRBJ2-5; TRBD1 or TRBD2 may be the D gene (5 bases each). The V end was cut by 3 bases, the J end by 7 bases, with 12 bases between. The CDR3 covers 13 residues.

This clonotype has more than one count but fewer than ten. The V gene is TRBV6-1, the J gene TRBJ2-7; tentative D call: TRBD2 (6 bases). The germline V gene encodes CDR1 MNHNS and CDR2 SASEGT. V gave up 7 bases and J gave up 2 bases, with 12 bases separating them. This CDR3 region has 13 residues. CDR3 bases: TGTGCCAGCACGGGCGGGACTGCCTACGAGCAGTACTTC. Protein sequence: CASTGGTAYEQYF.

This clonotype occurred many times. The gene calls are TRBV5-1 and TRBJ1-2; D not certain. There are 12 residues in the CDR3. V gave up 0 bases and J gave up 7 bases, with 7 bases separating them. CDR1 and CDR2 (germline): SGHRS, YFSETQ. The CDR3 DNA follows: TGCGCCAGCAGCTTGGAGGGTGGTGGCTACACCTTC. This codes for CASSLEGGGYTF.

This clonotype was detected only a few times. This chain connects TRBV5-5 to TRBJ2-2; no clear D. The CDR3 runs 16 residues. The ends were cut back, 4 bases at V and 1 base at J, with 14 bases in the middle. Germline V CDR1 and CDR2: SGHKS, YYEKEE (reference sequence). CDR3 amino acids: CASSASRSGNTGELFF. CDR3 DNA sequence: TGTGCCAGCAGCGCCTCGCGGTCCGGGAACACCGGGGAGCTGTTTTTT. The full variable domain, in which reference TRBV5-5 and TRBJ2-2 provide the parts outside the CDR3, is DAGVTQSPTHLIKTRGQQVTLRCSPISGHKSVSWYQQVLGQGPQFIFQYYEKEERGRGNFPDRFSARQFPNYSSELNVNALLLGDSALYLCASSASRSGNTGELFFGEGSRLTVL.

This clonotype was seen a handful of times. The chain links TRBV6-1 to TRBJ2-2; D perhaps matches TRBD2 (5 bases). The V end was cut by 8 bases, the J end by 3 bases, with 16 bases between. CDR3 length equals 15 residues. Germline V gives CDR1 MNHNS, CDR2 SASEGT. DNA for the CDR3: TGTGCCAGCCAAAGATTCAGCGGCGACACCGGGGAGCTGTTTTTT. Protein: CASQRFSGDTGELFF.

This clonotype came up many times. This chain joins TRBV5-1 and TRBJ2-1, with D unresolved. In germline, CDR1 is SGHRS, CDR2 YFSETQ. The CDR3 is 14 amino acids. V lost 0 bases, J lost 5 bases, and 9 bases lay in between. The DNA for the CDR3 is TGCGCCAGCAGCTTGGGGCAGAACAACAATGAGCAGTTCTTC. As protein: CASSLGQNNNEQFF.

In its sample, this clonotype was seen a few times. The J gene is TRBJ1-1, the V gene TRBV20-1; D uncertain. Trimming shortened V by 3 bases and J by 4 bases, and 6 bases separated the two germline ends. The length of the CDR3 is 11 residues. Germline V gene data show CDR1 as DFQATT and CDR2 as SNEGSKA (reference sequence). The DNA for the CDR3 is TGCAGTGCTAGGGCTAGCACTGAAGCTTTCTTT. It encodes CSARASTEAFF.

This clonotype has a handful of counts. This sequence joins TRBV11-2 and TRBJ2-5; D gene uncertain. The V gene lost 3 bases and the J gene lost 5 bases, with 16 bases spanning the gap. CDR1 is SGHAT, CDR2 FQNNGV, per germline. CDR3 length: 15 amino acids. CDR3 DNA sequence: TGTGCCAGCAGCTTCCAGGCCCTGTCCCTCGAGACCCAGTACTTC. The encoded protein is CASSFQALSLETQYF. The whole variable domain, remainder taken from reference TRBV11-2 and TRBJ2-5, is EAGVAQSPRYKIIEKRQSVAFWCNPISGHATLYWYQQILGQGPKLLIQFQNNGVVDDSQLPKDRFSAERLKGVDSTLKIQPAKLEDSAVYLCASSFQALSLETQYFGPGTRLLVL.

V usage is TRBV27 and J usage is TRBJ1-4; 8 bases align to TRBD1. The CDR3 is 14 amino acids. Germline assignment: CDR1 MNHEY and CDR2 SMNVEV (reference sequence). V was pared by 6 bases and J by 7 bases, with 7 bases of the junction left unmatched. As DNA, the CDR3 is TGTGCCAGCAGGCTGACAGGGGCCAGTGAAAAACTGTTTTTT. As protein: CASRLTGASEKLFF.

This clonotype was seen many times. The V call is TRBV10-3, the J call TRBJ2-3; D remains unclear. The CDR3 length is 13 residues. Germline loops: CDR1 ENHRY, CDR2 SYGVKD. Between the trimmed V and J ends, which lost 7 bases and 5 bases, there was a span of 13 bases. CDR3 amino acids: CAINPRLLDTQYF. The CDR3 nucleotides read TGTGCCATCAACCCTAGGTTGTTAGATACGCAGTATTTT.

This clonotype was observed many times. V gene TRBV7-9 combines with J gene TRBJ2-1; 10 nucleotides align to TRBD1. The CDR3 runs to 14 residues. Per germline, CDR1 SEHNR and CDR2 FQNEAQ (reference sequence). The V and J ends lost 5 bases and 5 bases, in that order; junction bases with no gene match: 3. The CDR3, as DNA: TGTGCCAGCAGCGCCGGGACAGGGGACAATGAGCAGTTCTTC. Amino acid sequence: CASSAGTGDNEQFF.

The CDR3 DNA is TGTGCCAGCAGCCCCAGACTAGGCTACGAGCAGTACTTC. Protein sequence: CASSPRLGYEQYF. The chain combines TRBV7-2 with TRBJ2-7; D possibly corresponds to TRBD2 (6 bases). Germline V lookup: CDR1 SGHTA, CDR2 FQGNSA. This CDR3 is 13 amino acids long. Trimming took 5 bases from V and 3 from J, leaving 11 bases between them. Drawing the rest from reference TRBV7-2 and TRBJ2-7, the complete variable domain is GAGVSQSPSNKVTEKGKDVELRCDPISGHTALYWYRQSLGQGLEFLIYFQGNSAPDKSGLPSDRFSAERTGGSVSTLTIQRTQQEDSAVYLCASSPRLGYEQYFGPGTRLTVT.

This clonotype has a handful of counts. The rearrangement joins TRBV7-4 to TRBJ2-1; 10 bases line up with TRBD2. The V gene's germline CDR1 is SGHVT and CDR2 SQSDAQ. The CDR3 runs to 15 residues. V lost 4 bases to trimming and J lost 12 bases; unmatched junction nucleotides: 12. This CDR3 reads CASSSSGSAAHRQFF. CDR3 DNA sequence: TGTGCCAGCAGCTCTAGCGGGAGTGCGGCCCATCGGCAGTTCTTC.

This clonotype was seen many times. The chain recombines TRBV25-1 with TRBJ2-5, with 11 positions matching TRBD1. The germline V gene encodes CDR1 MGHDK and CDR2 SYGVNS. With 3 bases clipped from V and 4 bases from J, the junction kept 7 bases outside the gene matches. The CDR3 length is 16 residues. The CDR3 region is CASSDHGQGARETQYF. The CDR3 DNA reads TGTGCCAGCAGTGACCATGGACAGGGGGCTCGAGAGACCCAGTACTTC.

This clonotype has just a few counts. CDR3 nucleotides: TGCAGTGCGCAAGCGGGAGGGCCCATGGAGACCCAGTACTTC. As protein: CSAQAGGPMETQYF. The chain couples TRBV20-1 to TRBJ2-5; TRBD2 matches at 10 bases. Trimming took 6 bases from V and 5 from J; bases not matched to a gene: 9. The CDR3 is made up of 14 amino acids. Germline V CDR1 and CDR2: DFQATT, SNEGSKA (reference sequence).

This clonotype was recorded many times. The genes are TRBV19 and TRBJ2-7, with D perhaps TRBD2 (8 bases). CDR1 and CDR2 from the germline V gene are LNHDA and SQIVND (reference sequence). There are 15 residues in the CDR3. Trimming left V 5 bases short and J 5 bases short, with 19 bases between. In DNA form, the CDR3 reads TGTGCCAGTAGTCTCGGGAGGGGGCGCGTAAACGAGCAGTACTTC. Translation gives CASSLGRGRVNEQYF. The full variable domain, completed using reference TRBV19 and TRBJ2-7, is DGGITQSPKYLFRKEGQNVTLSCEQNLNHDAMYWYRQDPGQGLRLIYYSQIVNDFQKGDIAEGYSVSREKKESFPLTVTSAQKNPTAFYLCASSLGRGRVNEQYFGPGTRLTVT.

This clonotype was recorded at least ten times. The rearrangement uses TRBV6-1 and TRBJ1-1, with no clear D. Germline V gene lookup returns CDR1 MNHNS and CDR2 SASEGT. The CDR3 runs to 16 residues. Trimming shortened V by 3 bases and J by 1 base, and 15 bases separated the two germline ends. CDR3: CASSDPDISRNTEAFF. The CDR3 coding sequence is TGTGCCAGCAGTGACCCAGACATCTCCCGGAACACTGAAGCTTTCTTT.

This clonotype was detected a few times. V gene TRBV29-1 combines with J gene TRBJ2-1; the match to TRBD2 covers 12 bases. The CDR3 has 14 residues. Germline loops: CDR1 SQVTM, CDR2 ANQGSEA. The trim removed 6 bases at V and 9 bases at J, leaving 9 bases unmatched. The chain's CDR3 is CSVFLAGGPGEQFF. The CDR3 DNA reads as TGCAGCGTGTTCCTAGCGGGAGGGCCGGGTGAGCAGTTCTTC.

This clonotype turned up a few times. The CDR3 nucleotides are TGTGCCACCAGCAGTGGACTAGCGGCGAGCACAGATACGCAGTATTTT. Amino acid sequence: CATSSGLAASTDTQYF. V is TRBV15 and J is TRBJ2-3, with TRBD2 identical over 10 bases. This CDR3 comprises 16 residues. V dropped 3 bases and J dropped 0; count of bases not matched to a gene: 3. Germline CDR1 is LNHNV and CDR2 is YYDKDF (reference sequence).